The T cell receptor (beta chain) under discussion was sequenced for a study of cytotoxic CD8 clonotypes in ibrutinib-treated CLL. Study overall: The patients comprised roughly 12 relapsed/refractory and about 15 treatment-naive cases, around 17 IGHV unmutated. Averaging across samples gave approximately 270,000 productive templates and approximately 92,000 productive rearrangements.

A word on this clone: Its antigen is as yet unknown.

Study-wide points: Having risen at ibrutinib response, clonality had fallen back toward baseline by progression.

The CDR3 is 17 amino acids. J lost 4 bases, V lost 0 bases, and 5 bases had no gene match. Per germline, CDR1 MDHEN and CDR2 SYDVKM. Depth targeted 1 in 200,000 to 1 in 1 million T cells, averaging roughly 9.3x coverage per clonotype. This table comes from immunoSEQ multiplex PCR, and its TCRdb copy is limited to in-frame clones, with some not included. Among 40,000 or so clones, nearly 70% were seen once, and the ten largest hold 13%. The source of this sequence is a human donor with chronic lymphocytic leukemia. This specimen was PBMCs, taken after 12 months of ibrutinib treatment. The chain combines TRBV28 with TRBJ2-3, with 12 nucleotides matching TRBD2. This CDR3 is CASSLWDLAGGPDTQYF. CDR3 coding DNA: TGTGCCAGCAGTTTATGGGACCTAGCGGGAGGGCCAGATACGCAGTATTTT.